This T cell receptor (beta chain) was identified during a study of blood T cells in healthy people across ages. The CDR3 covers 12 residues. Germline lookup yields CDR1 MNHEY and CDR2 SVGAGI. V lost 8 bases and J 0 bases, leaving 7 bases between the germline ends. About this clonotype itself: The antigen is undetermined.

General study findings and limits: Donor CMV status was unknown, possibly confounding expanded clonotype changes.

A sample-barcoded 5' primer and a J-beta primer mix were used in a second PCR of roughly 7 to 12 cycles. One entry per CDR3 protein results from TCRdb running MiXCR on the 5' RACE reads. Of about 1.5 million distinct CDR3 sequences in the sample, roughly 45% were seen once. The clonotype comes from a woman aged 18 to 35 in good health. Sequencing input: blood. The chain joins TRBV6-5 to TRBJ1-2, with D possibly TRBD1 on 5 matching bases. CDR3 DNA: TGTGCCAGCGGGACTTCTAACTATGGCTACACCTTC. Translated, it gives CASGTSNYGYTF.